The clone carrying this TCR beta chain was seen a handful of times. This sample stems from a study of beta chain features in type 1 diabetes. Germline CDR1 MGHRA, CDR2 YSYEKL. The CDR3 is 15 residues long. V was clipped by 1 base and J by 6 bases; unmatched bases: 4. CD45RO/CCR7/CD25/CD127/CD95/CD27 separated CD4+ naive, central memory, regulatory and stem cell-like memory cells by sorting. Expressed TCRB transcripts were sequenced, since all the RNA that had been isolated was reverse transcribed. Profiling relied on immunoSEQ multiplex PCR, and the TCRdb table lists in-frame clones only, not all of them. The sample has hundreds of thousands of clones, 25% to 35% seen once.

Sample: naive CD4+ T cells from blood. The chain links TRBV4-1 to TRBJ2-1, with TRBD2 matching over 9 bases. The source of this sequence is a man aged 18 to 29 in good health. As DNA, the CDR3 is TGCGCCAGCAGCCAAGGGGGACTAGCTTCCAATGAGCAGTTCTTC. As protein: CASSQGGLASNEQFF.